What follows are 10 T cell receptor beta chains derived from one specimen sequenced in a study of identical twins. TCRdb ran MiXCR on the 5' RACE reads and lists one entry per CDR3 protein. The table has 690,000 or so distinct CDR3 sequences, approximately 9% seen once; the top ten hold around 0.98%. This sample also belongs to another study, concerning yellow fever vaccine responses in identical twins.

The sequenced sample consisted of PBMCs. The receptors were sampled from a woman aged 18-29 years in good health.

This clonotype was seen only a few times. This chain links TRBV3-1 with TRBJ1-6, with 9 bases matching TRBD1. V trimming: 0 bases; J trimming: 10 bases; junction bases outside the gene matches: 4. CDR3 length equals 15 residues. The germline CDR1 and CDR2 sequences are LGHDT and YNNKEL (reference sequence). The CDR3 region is CASSQDRDRDSPLHF. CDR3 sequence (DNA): TGTGCCAGCAGCCAAGATCGGGACAGGGACTCACCCCTCCACTTT.

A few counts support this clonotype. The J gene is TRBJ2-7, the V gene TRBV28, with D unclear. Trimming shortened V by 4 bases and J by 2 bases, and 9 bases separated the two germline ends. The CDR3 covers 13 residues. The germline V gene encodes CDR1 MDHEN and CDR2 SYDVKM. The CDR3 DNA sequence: TGTGCCAGCAGTTATCGGTCTGCCTACGAGCAGTACTTC. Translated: CASSYRSAYEQYF.

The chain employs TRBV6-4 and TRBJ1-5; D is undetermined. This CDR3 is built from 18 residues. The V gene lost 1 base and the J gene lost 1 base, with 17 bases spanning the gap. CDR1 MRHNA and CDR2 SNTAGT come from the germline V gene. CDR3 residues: CASSDLLGRPGSNQPQHF. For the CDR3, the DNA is TGTGCCAGCAGTGACTTACTTGGTCGCCCGGGGAGCAATCAGCCCCAGCATTTT.

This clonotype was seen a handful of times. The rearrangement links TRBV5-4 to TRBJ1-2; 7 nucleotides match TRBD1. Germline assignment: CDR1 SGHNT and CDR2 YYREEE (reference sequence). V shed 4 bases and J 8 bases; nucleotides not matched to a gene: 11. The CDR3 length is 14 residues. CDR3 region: CASSKKDRAGGYTF. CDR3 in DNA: TGTGCCAGCAGCAAAAAAGACAGGGCAGGCGGCTACACCTTC.

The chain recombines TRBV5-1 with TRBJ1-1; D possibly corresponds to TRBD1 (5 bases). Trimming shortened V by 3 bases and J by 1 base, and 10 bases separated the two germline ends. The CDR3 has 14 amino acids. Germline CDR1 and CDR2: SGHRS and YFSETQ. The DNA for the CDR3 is TGCGCCAGCAGCTGGGGACTCTGGAACACTGAAGCTTTCTTT. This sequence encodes CASSWGLWNTEAFF.

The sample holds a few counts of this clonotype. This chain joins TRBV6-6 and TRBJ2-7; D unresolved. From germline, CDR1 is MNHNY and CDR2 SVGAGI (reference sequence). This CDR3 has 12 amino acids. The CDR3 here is CAFSPSGYEQYF. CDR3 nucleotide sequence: TGTGCATTCAGCCCCTCGGGCTACGAGCAGTACTTC.

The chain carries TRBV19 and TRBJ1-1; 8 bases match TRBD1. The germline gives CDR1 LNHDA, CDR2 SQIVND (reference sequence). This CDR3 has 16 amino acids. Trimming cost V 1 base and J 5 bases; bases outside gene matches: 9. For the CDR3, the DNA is TGTGCCAGTAGTATAGGGACAGGGTCGGGGGGAACTGAAGCTTTCTTT. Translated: CASSIGTGSGGTEAFF.

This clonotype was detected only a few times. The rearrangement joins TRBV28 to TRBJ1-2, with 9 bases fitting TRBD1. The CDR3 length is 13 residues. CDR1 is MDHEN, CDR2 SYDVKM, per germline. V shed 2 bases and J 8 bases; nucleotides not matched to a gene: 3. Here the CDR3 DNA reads TGTGCCAGCAGTTTAGACAGGGGGAAAGGCTACACCTTC. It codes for CASSLDRGKGYTF.

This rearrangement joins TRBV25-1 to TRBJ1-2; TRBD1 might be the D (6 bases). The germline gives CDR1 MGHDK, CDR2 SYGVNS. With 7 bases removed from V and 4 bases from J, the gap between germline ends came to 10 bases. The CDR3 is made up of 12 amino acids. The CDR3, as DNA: TGTGCCAGCAAGGGGGGGACCTATGGCTACACCTTC. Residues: CASKGGTYGYTF.

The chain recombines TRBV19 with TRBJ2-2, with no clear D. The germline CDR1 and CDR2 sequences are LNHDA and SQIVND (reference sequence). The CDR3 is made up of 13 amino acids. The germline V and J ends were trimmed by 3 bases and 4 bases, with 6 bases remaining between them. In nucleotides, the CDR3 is TGTGCCAGTAGTATGGTCCGCACCGGGGAGCTGTTTTTT. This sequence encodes CASSMVRTGELFF.